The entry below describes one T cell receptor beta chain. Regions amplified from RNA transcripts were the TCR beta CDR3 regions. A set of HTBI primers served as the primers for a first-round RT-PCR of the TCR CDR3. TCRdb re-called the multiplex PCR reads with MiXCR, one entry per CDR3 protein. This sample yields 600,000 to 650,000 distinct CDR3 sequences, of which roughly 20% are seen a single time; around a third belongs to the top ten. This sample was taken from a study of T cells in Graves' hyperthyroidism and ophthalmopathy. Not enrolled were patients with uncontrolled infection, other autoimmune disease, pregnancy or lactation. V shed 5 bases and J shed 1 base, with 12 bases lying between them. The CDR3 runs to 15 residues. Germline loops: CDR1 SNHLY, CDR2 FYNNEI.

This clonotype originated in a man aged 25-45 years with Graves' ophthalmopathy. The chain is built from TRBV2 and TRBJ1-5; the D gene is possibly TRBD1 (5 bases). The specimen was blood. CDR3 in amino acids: CASSYFGHSNQPQHF. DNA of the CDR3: TGTGCCAGCAGTTATTTCGGACACAGCAATCAGCCCCAGCATTTT.